The T cell receptor beta chain under discussion was sequenced for a study of shared clonotypes between healthy human individuals. Study-level information: Serving as donors were a couple of women and three men, whose ages spanned 18 to 49.

Each sample came from a Caucasian adult donor living in Nashville, Tennessee. The CDR3 extends over 14 amino acids. The V end lost 2 bases, the J end lost 1 base, and 7 bases lay between the germline ends. Per germline, CDR1 SGHAT and CDR2 FQNNGV. Deep was the level at which the assay was run. Genomic DNA of each subset was evenly split across several immunoSEQ plates. Assay: immunoSEQ multiplex PCR; the TCRdb copy retains only in-frame clones and omits some. The sample shows 450,000 to 600,000 clones, around 74% of them seen only once. The sequenced sample was PBMCs. The receptor comes from a middle-aged woman in good health. Some clones in this sample may be carry-over from other donors' samples. This sequence joins TRBV11-2 and TRBJ2-3; D ambiguous. The CDR3 bases are TGTGCCAGCAGCTTATCCAGCGGCACAGATACGCAGTATTTT. Translating it yields CASSLSSGTDTQYF.